These 11 T cell receptor beta chains came from one sample sequenced in a study of blood T cell repertoires in COVID-19. TCRdb keeps only in-frame clones here, not all; method: immunoSEQ multiplex PCR. The table lists some 110,000 clones, less than 90% of them singletons. Sequencing input: peripheral blood. These TCRs come from a man aged 25-40 years with acute or convalescent COVID-19.

The chain has TRBV19 and TRBJ1-2, with a weak D call TRBD1 (5 bases). The CDR3 sequence is 17 residues long. The germline V gene has CDR1 LNHDA and CDR2 SQIVND (reference sequence). The V gene lost 2 bases and the J gene lost 0 bases, with 16 bases spanning the gap. The CDR3 protein is CASSIRQGFQANYGYTF. CDR3 coding DNA: TGTGCCAGTAGTATAAGGCAGGGATTTCAAGCTAACTATGGCTACACCTTC.

This clone was observed a handful of times. This chain joins TRBV9 and TRBJ2-1; 7 bases match TRBD1. The CDR3 runs to 14 residues. The ends lost 4 bases at V and 7 bases at J; junction bases unmatched: 8. Looked up from germline, CDR1 is SGDLS and CDR2 is YYNGEE. The CDR3 DNA follows: TGTGCCAGCAGCTGGGACAGCGGAGGTAATGAGCAGTTCTTC. It codes for CASSWDSGGNEQFF.

The J gene is TRBJ2-6, the V gene TRBV18; D not certain. The germline CDR1 and CDR2 sequences are KGHSH and LQKENI. This CDR3 has 16 amino acids. The germline V and J ends were trimmed by 0 bases and 2 bases, with 8 bases remaining between them. CDR3: CASSPPGRAGANVLTF. In nucleotides, the CDR3 is TGTGCCAGCTCACCACCCGGCCGGGCTGGGGCCAACGTCCTGACTTTC.

The CDR3 DNA reads TGTGCCAGCAGCTTGGTGAGGGCGGAAGGAAACACCATATATTTT. This translates into CASSLVRAEGNTIYF. The chain uses TRBV5-6 and TRBJ1-3, with D uncertain. The CDR3 totals 15 residues. Germline V lookup: CDR1 SGHDT, CDR2 YYEEEE. Trimming removed 0 bases from V and 4 bases from J, with 11 bases in between.

The chain links TRBV5-1 to TRBJ2-3; 7 nucleotides agree with TRBD2. This CDR3 has 14 residues. Trimming cost V 7 bases and J 2 bases; bases outside gene matches: 7. Germline V CDR1 and CDR2: SGHRS, YFSETQ. CDR3 sequence (DNA): TGCGCCAGCTCCCCCGGGGGGAACACAGATACGCAGTATTTT. It codes for CASSPGGNTDTQYF.

J is TRBJ2-1 and V is TRBV2; TRBD2 matches 9 bases. Germline loops: CDR1 SNHLY, CDR2 FYNNEI. The trim removed 6 bases at V and 6 bases at J, leaving 6 bases unmatched. The CDR3 length is 14 residues. CDR3 protein: CASRQAGGSNEQFF. CDR3 in DNA: TGTGCCAGCAGGCAAGCGGGGGGCAGCAATGAGCAGTTCTTC.

J is TRBJ2-2 and V is TRBV11-2; D uncertain. The germline V and J ends were trimmed by 0 bases and 7 bases, with 6 bases remaining between them. This CDR3 region has 13 residues. The V gene's germline CDR1 is SGHAT and CDR2 FQNNGV. The CDR3 DNA follows: TGTGCCAGCAGCTTAGATTTCGGCGGGGAGCTGTTTTTT. Amino acids: CASSLDFGGELFF.

This chain links TRBV2 with TRBJ1-1; weak D call: TRBD1 (5 bases). This CDR3 comprises 14 residues. Trimming left V 8 bases short and J 5 bases short, with 18 bases between. Germline V CDR1 and CDR2: SNHLY, FYNNEI. The CDR3 DNA sequence: TGTGCCAGCGGGACCGTCGGGGGAGGGACTGAAGCTTTCTTT. This translates into CASGTVGGGTEAFF.

J is TRBJ1-2 and V is TRBV5-1; D is undetermined. CDR1 SGHRS and CDR2 YFSETQ come from the germline V gene. The CDR3 is 14 residues long. The V gene lost 4 bases and the J gene lost 6 bases, with 16 bases spanning the gap. CDR3 in DNA: TGCGCCAGCAGCGGACTAGAGGGTGGAGATGGCTACACCTTC. It encodes CASSGLEGGDGYTF.

The chain recombines TRBV29-1 with TRBJ2-2; 8 positions match TRBD1. V was clipped by 2 bases and J by 0 bases; unmatched bases: 8. CDR3 length equals 17 residues. CDR1 is SQVTM and CDR2 is ANQGSEA in the germline V gene. CDR3 in DNA: TGCAGCGTTGAATTTTGGACAGGGATTTCGAACACCGGGGAGCTGTTTTTT. Translated, it gives CSVEFWTGISNTGELFF.

The V and J genes are TRBV6-2 or TRBV6-3 and TRBJ2-1, with D possibly matching TRBD1 (6 bases). The V and J ends lost 5 bases and 12 bases respectively, with 11 bases between them. The CDR3 extends over 11 amino acids. Germline V gene sequence: CDR1 MNHEY, CDR2 SVGEGT. CDR3 nucleotides: TGTGCCAGCAGTGTGGGGGCCGGGCAGTTCTTC. It is translated as CASSVGAGQFF.